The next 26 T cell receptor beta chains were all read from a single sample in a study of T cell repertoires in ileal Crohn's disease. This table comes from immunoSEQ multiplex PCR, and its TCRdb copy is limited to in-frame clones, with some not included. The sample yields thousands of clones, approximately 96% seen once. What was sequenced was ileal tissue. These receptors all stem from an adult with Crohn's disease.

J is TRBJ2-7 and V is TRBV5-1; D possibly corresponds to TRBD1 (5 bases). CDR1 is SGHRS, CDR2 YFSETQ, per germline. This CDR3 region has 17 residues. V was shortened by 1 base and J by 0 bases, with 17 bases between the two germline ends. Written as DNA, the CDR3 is TGCGCCAGCAGCTTGTGGACCGGACAAGGGCCCTCCTACGAGCAGTACTTC. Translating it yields CASSLWTGQGPSYEQYF.

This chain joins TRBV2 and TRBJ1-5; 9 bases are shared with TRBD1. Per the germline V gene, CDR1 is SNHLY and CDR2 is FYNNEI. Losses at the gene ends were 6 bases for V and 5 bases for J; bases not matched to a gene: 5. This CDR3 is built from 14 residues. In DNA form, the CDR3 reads TGTGCCAGCAGAACACAGGGGGCTTATCAGCCCCAGCATTTT. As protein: CASRTQGAYQPQHF.

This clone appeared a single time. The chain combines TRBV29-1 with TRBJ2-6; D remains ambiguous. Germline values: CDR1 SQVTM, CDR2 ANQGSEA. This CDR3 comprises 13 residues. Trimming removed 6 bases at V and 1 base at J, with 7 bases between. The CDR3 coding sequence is TGCAGCGTCCCTCTGTCTGGGGCCAACGTCCTGACTTTC. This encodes CSVPLSGANVLTF. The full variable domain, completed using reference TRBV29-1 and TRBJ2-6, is SAVISQKPSRDICQRGTSLTIQCQVDSQVTMMFWYRQQPGQSLTLIATANQGSEATYESGFVIDKFPISRPNLTFSTLTVSNMSPEDSSIYLCSVPLSGANVLTFGAGSRLTVL.

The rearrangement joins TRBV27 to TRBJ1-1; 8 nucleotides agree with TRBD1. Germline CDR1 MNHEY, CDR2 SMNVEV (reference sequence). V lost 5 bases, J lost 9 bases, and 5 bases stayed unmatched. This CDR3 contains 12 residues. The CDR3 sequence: CASSPDRGQAFF. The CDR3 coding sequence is TGTGCCAGCAGTCCCGACAGGGGTCAAGCTTTCTTT.

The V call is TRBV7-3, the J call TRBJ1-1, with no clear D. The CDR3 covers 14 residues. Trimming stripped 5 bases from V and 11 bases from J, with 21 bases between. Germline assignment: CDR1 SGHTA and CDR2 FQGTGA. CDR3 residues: CASSQGPRPSGAFF. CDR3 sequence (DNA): TGTGCCAGCAGCCAAGGCCCGCGGCCTTCTGGGGCTTTCTTT.

Here the CDR3 reads CASSLQSRYTF. As DNA, the CDR3 is TGTGCCAGCAGCTTACAATCCCGGTACACCTTC. This rearrangement joins TRBV7-2 to TRBJ1-2; no definite D call. Germline CDR1 is SGHTA and CDR2 is FQGNSA. There are 11 residues in the CDR3. V shed 2 bases and J shed 11 bases, with 9 bases lying between them.

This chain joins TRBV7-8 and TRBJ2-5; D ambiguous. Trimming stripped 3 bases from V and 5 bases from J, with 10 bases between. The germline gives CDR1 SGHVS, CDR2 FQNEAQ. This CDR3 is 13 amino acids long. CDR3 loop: CASSFGLSETQYF. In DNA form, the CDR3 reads TGTGCCAGCAGCTTTGGGCTGTCCGAGACCCAGTACTTC.

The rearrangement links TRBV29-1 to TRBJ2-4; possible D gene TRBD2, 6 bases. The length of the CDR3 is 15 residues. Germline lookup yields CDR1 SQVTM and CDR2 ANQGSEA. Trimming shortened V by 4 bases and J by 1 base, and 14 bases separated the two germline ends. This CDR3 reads CSVAGDPNAKNIQYF. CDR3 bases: TGCAGCGTTGCGGGGGACCCAAACGCCAAAAACATTCAGTACTTC.

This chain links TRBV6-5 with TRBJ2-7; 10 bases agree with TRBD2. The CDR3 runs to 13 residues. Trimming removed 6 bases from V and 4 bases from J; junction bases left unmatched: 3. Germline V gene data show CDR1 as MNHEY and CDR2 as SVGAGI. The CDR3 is CASRGAGGYEQYF. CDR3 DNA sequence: TGTGCCAGCAGGGGAGCGGGGGGGTACGAGCAGTACTTC.

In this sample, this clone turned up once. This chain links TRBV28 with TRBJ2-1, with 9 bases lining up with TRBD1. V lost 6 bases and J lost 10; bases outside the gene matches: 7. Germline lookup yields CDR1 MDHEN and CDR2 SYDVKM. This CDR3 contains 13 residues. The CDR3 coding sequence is TGTGCCAGCAGGACAGGGGGGGTTTTAGAGCAGTTCTTC. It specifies CASRTGGVLEQFF.

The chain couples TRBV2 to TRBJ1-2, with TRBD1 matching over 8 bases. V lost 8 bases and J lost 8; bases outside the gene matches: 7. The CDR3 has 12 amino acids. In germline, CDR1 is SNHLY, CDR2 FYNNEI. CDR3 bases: TGTGCCAGCCAGGGGGCGACATGGGGCTACACCTTC. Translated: CASQGATWGYTF.

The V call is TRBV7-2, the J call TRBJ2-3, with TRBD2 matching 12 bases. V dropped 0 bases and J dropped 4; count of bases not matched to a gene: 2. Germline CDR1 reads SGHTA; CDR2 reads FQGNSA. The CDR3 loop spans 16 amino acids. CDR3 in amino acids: CASSLASSGGADTQYF. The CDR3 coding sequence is TGTGCCAGCAGCTTAGCCTCTAGCGGGGGGGCAGATACGCAGTATTTT.

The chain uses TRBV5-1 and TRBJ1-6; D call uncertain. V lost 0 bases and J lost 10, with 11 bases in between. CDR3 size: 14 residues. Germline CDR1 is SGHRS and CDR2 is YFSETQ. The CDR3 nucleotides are TGCGCCAGCAGCTTGGGAGACAATTACTCACCCCTCCACTTT. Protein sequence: CASSLGDNYSPLHF.

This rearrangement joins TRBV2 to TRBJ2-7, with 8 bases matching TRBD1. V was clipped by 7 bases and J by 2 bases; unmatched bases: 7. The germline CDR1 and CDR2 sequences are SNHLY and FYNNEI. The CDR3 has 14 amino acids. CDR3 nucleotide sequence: TGTGCCAGCACCAAGGACAGGGCGACCTACGAGCAGTACGTC. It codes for CASTKDRATYEQYV.

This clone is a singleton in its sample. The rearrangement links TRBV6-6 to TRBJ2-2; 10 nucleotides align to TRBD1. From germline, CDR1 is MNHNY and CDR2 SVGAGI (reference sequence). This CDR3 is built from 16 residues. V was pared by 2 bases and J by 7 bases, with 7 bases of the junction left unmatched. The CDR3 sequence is CASSYLGTGVVGELFF. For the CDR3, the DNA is TGTGCCAGCAGTTACCTCGGGACAGGGGTCGTCGGGGAGCTGTTTTTT.

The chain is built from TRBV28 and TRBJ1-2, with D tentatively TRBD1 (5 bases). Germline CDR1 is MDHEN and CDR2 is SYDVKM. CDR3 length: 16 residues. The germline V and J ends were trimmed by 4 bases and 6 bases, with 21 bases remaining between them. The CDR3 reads CASSSSTGRAFNGYTF. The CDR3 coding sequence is TGTGCCAGCAGTTCATCCACCGGCAGGGCGTTTAATGGCTACACCTTC.

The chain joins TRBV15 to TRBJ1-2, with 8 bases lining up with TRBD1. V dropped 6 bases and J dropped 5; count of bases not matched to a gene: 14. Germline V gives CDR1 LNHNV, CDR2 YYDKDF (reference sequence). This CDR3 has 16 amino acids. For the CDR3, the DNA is TGTGCCACCAGATTGATCGGACAGGGTGGACGGTATGGCTACACCTTC. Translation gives CATRLIGQGGRYGYTF.

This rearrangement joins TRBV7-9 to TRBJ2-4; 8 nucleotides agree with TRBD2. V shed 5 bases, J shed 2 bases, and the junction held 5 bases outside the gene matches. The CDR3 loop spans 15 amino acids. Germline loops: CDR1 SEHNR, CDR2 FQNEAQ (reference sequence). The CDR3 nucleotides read TGTGCCAGCAGCGGCCGGGGGGGTTCCAAAAACATTCAGTACTTC. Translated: CASSGRGGSKNIQYF.

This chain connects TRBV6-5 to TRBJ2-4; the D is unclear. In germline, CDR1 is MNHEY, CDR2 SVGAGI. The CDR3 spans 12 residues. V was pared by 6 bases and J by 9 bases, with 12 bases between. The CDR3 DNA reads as TGTGCCAGCAGGGGCCGCTCTGGCATTCAGTACTTC. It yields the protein CASRGRSGIQYF.

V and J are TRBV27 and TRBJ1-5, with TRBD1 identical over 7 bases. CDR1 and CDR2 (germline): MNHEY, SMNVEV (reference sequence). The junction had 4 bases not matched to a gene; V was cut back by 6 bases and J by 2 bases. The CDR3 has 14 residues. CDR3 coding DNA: TGTGCCAGCAGACCCACAGGGGGCAATCAGCCCCAGCATTTT. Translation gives CASRPTGGNQPQHF.

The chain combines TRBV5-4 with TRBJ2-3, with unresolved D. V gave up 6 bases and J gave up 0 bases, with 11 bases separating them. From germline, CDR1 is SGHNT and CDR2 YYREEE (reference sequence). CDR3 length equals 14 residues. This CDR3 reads CASKPQASTDTQYF. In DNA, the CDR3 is TGTGCCAGCAAACCCCAGGCTAGCACAGATACGCAGTATTTT.

The CDR3 DNA sequence: TGTGCCAGCAGCTTAACGGGACAGAGGGGCAATGAGCAGTTCTTC. Encoded protein: CASSLTGQRGNEQFF. V gene TRBV7-3 combines with J gene TRBJ2-1; 7 bases map to TRBD1. Unmatched junction bases numbered 5, after V lost 0 bases and J lost 6 bases. CDR3 length: 15 residues. Germline loops: CDR1 SGHTA, CDR2 FQGTGA.

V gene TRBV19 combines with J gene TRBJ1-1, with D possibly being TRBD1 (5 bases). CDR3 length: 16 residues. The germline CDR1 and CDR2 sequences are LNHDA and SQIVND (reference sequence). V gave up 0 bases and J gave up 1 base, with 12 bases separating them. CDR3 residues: CASSIDPRQGNTEAFF. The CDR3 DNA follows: TGTGCCAGTAGTATAGATCCGAGGCAGGGGAACACTGAAGCTTTCTTT.

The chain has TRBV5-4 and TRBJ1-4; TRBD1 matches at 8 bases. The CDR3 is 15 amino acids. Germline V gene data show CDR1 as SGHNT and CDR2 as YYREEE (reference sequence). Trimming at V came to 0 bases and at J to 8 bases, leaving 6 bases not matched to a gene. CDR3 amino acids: CASSLVQGATEKLFF. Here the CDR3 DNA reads TGTGCCAGCAGCTTGGTCCAGGGGGCGACCGAAAAACTGTTTTTT. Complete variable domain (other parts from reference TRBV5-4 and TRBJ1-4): ETGVTQSPTHLIKTRGQQVTLRCSSQSGHNTVSWYQQALGQGPQFIFQYYREEENGRGNFPPRFSGLQFPNYSSELNVNALELDDSALYLCASSLVQGATEKLFFGSGTQLSVL.

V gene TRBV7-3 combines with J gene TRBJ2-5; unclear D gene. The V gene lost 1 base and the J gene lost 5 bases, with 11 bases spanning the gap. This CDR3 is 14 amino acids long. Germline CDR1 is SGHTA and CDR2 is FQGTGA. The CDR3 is CASSLIEWSETQYF. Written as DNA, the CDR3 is TGTGCCAGCAGCTTAATAGAGTGGAGTGAGACCCAGTACTTC.

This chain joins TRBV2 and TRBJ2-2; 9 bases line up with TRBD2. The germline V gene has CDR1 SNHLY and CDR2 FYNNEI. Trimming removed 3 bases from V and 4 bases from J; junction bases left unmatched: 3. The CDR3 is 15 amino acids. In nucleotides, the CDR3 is TGTGCCAGCAGTGAGGTTAGCGGGGGCACCGGGGAGCTGTTTTTT. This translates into CASSEVSGGTGELFF. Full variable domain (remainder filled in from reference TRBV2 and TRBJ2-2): EPEVTQTPSHQVTQMGQEVILRCVPISNHLYFYWYRQILGQKVEFLVSFYNNEISEKSEIFDDQFSVERPDGSNFTLKIRSTKLEDSAMYFCASSEVSGGTGELFFGEGSRLTVL.